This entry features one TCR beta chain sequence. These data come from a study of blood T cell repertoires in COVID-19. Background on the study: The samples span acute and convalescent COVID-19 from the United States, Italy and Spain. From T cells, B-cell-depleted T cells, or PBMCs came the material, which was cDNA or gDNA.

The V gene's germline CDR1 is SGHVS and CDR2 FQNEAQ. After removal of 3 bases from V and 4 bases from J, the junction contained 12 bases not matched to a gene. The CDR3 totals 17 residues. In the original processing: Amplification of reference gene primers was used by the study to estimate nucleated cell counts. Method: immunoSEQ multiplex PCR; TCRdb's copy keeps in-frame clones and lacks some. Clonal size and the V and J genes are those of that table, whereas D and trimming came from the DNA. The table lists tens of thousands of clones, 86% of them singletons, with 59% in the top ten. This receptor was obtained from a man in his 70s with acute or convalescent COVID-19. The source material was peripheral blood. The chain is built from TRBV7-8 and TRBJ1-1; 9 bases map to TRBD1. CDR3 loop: CASSLDLGPGQGTEAFF. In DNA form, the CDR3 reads TGTGCCAGCAGCTTGGATTTGGGCCCGGGACAGGGCACTGAAGCTTTCTTT.